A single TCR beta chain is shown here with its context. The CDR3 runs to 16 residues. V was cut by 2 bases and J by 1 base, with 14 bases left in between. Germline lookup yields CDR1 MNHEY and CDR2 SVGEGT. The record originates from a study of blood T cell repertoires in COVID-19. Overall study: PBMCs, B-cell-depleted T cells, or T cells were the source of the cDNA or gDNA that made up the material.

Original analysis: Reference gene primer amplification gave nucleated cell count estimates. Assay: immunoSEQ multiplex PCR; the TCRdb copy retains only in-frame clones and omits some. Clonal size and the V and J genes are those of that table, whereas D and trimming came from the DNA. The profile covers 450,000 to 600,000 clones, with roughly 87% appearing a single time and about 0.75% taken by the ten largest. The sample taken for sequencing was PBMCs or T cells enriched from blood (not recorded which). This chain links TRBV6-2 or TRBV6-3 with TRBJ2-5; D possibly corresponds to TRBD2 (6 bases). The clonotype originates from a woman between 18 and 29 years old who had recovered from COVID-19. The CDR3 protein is CASSYGSDGGQETQYF. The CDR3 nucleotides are TGTGCCAGCAGTTACGGTAGCGACGGGGGCCAAGAGACCCAGTACTTC.